This T cell receptor (beta chain) derives from a study of cytomegalovirus exposure and HLA in healthy donors (dated by TCRdb to between 2016 and 2019). With respect to the entire study: An earlier analysis of about 560 of the donors reported approximately 280 Gb of sequence data and about 120 million unique TCR beta sequences obtained from around 180 million T cells. About 280 gigabases of sequencing data and 70 million to 100 million unique TCR sequences were included in an early release covering 500 to 750 HLA-typed donors. Among the approximately 400 genotyped donors, under 90% belonged to the genetic ancestry cluster associated with self-reported Caucasian donors. The aim of the study was to test whether cataloging public T cell receptors could identify signatures of past pathogen exposure. The study profiled the T cell repertoires of some 610 subjects by immunosequencing and related them to cytomegalovirus serostatus. Along with the roughly 610-subject first cohort, a separate validation cohort of more than 90 different subjects was used. The study combined high-throughput TCR immunosequencing, statistical association of individual TCRs with disease status, and machine learning to predict cytomegalovirus infection status. To study patterns of TCR occurrence, a later analysis re-analyzed previously published TCR beta repertoires from 550 to 800 donors and added high-resolution HLA genotyping. Rather than drawing on any new phenotypic data, the later analysis identified candidate immune exposures from TCR beta sequences and the way those sequences occurred across donors. An earlier analysis of approximately 500 of the donors applied high-throughput TCR beta sequencing to assess whether each TCR beta V gene segment acted as functional or pseudogenic. Alongside the repertoire data, information on donor age, sex, ethnicity and CMV serostatus was compiled. A later genetic analysis used genome-wide SNP genotypes for about 55% of the 666 donors, treating that subset as a discovery cohort. Every discovery cohort repertoire had been produced on one sequencing platform. HLA typing included class I and class II loci at four-digit resolution. The number of typed donors differed by locus: about 629-630 for A, B, C, DRB1 and DQB1; 500 to 550 for DQA1; approximately 610 for DPA1; and 450 to 480 for DPB1. Roughly 5 DR-DQ haplotypes were treated as single units for association and clustering because of strong linkage in the cohort. Among several hundred genotyped donors of the cohort, an average of roughly 230,000 unique TCR beta nucleotide sequences was sequenced per donor, of which 15% to 20% were non-productive. Results the study describes overall, beyond this receptor: Three of the identified cytomegalovirus-associated TCR beta chains were confirmed in vitro to be specific for cytomegalovirus antigens. Some IMGT-functional V segments, including TRBV6-2 and TRBV6-3, could not be told apart with the 87-base-pair reads, so those segments were excluded. At a false discovery rate of 0.05, a later analysis linked 16,000 or so TCR beta sequences to specific HLA alleles. The only immune exposure information available for the cohort was CMV serostatus. In the study, approximately 160 TCR beta chains were listed as associated with cytomegalovirus. While some public TCRs were present in many individuals, most TCR sequences turned up only very rarely across donors. An earlier analysis of 587 of the donors showed that most TCR beta V segments appeared in productive rearrangements either about 87% or about 30% of the time, which broadly matched IMGT annotations. A later analysis found that most CMV-associated TCR beta chains appeared HLA-restricted, with HLA associations seemingly driven largely by CMV exposure. Because HLA typing was missing for some donors at each locus, association tests included only the typed subset. The authors suggested that the approach could potentially be generalized to other disease states and immunological phenotypes. A later analysis reported that several top co-occurrence clusters appeared linked to parvovirus B19, influenza, CMV and Epstein-Barr virus. In a later analysis, HLA-associated TCR beta chains were found to be more clonally expanded and to have lower generation probabilities than equally common non-associated chains. In a later analysis, the rate of TCR association differed among HLA loci, with DRB1 alleles having the most associated TCRs and HLA-C alleles having the fewest. Because counts were too low, roughly 16 rarely observed V segments, including chromosome 9 orphons, were left out of the earlier analysis of some 640 of the donors. Correlated functional status among segregating V segments might reflect linkage disequilibrium, but an unknown experimental factor could not be ruled out. The classifier was reported to diagnose cytomegalovirus status with high specificity and sensitivity in both the original cohort and the validation cohort. Only TCR beta chains were sequenced in this cohort, and the absence of alpha or paired-chain data limited detectable features. V-gene and J-gene trimming of TCR beta chains was associated with a missense DCLRE1C variant in a later genetic analysis, and the association was replicated in an independent cohort. Compared with the roughly 670-donor mean, donors in an Asian-associated ancestry cluster had fewer N-insertions in productive TCRs, according to a later genetic analysis. A cluster of highly shared sequence variants was judged likely to represent a technical artifact of the sequencing pipeline. A further reported finding was that TCR beta sequences accurately predicted the HLA-A and HLA-B alleles for most subjects in the first cohort. Sequencing depth was assumed to be roughly uniform across donors in the presence/absence analyses, though that assumption may not hold. Strong co-occurrence of HLA alleles, especially DR and DQ, made assigning TCR associations to individual alleles difficult.

Library construction relied on the immunoSEQ multiplex PCR assay. A mixture of 60 forward primers for TCR Vbeta segments and 13 reverse primers for TCR Jbeta segments was used in the multiplex PCR. The CDR3 region of rearranged TCR beta genes was amplified from genomic DNA by a multiplex PCR assay. On the Illumina HiSeq System, the amplified TCR beta libraries were sequenced as 87-base-pair reads. For the original study's pipeline: A later analysis counted 75 million to 100 million unique TCR beta chains across the 550 to 750 repertoires, and some 11 million of these chains were shared by at least two donors. A nearest-neighbor algorithm error-corrected the raw reads and collapsed the reads into unique sequences, merging closely related sequences to remove PCR and sequencing errors. CDR3 sequences were aligned to IMGT reference sequences to assign V, D and J gene segments. Each retained sequence needed at least a six-nucleotide match to both a V gene segment and a J gene segment. Rearrangements were called productive when the CDR3 lacked stop codons and stayed in frame with V and J; all others were non-productive. CDR3 was defined according to IMGT convention as the region running from the second conserved V-encoded cysteine to the conserved J-encoded phenylalanine. In an earlier analysis of roughly 580 of the donors, sequences lacking an unambiguous match to a single V gene segment were excluded. An earlier analysis of about 590 of the donors classified V segments as functional when productive rearrangements were above 56.7% and as segregating when the standard deviation between donors was above 5%. A statistical classification framework was developed to diagnose cytomegalovirus status using the catalog of TCR beta chain sequences. In a later analysis, V and J genes were assigned by comparing TCR nucleotide sequences against IMGT/GENE-DB human TR gene sequences. The TCRdist pipeline was used in a later analysis to assign CDR3 sequences and most-parsimonious VDJ recombination scenarios. In a later analysis, each TCR beta chain was defined by its CDR3 amino acid sequence together with its V-gene family, and reads lacking a unique V-gene family were excluded. In a later analysis, 500 to 700 highly shared, low-generation-probability nucleotide sequences were removed to address suspected cross-contamination and a sequencing artifact. A later analysis calculated a clonal expansion index for each public chain from normalized within-repertoire ranks of inferred template counts. In a later analysis, generation probabilities were computed using a VDJ recombination model fitted to out-of-frame rearrangements, and the results were checked against IGoR. In a later analysis, hypergeometric tests were used to score TCR-TCR, TCR-HLA and TCR-CMV co-occurrence, with a repertoire-size bias correction applied to TCR pairs. A later analysis estimated false discovery rates by permuting HLA or CMV assignments 20 times. In a later analysis, co-occurring TCRs were grouped using DBSCAN, with TCRdist sequence similarity added in when clustering inside HLA-allele-positive subsets. Co-occurrence clustering excluded repertoires with fewer than 30,000 or more than 120,000 public chains, plus five with anomalous nucleotide sharing. TCRdb stores this immuneACCESS table with in-frame sequences only. Part of the clones is absent; in the studies checked, under half of the shortfall reflects unresolved V genes, and no reason is known for the rest. V, J and clone size reflect that table, while D and trimming were determined from the DNA. For this sample there are 100,000 or so clones; 73% appear just once. The ten largest make up 3% to 4% of the sample.

The cohort comprised 550 to 700 healthy bone marrow donors. At the time of sampling, every cohort member was nominally healthy, though immune exposures that went unrecorded were likely present. The donor was CMV seronegative and was included in the group of approximately 350 seronegative cohort members. A peripheral blood sample was provided by each donor, and peripheral blood mononuclear cells were used for TCR beta sequencing. The Qiagen DNeasy Blood Extraction Kit was used to extract genomic DNA from the blood cell samples. From its cysteine to its phenylalanine, the CDR3 spans 15 amino acids. The retained sequence is limited to the CDR3, 45 bases, with the frame set at the first base. Taken from the germline V gene, the CDR1 and CDR2 loops are MNHEY and SVGAGI. Cut back by 5 bases and 0 bases, the V and J ends lie 11 bases apart. Worth noting for this clone: This clone's antigen is unknown. Base quality data are lacking; no much larger clone is found one base away.

The TCR sequence derives from a man aged 35-49 years in good health and CMV-seronegative. Material for sequencing was PBMCs. The chain links TRBV6-5 with TRBJ2-1, and perhaps TRBD2 as D gene, on 5 matching bases. The CDR3 loop reads CASSPSGLSYNEQFF. In nucleotides, the sequence is TGTGCCAGCAGTCCAAGCGGCCTCTCCTACAATGAGCAGTTCTTC.